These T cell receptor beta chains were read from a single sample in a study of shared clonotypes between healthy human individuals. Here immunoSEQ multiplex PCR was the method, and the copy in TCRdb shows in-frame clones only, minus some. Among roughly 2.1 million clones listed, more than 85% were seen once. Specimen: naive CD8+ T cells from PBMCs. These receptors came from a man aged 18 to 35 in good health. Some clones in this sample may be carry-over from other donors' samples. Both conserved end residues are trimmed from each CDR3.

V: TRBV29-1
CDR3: SARQGWGEQF

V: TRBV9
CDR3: ASSVGSTANYGYT

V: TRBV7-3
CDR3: ASSPGQLTEAF

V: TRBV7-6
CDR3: ASSLSRTSTDTQY

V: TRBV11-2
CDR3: ASSFLGTGELF

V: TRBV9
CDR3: ASSVAGSPGDNEQF

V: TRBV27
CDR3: AAGDRALLGHEQF

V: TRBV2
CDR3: ASTNFKSTEQY

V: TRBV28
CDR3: ASSFPRRGVNEQY

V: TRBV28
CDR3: ASSLSQGDQPQH

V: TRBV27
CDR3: ASSLSLHSTDTQY

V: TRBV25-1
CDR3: ASSAGYLRSEKLF

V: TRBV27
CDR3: ASSPREWAGELF

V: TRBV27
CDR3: ASSLVAGEARPH

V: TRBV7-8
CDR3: ASSLNTGVYEQY

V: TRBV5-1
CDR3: ASRGGSYEQY

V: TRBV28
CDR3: ASRSVGAGDGLETQY

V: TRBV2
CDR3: ASNLRASGDYNEQF

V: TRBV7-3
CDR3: ASSPGVGTPFTGELF

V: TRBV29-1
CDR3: SVESTDTQY

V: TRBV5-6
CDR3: ASSFWSGEQY

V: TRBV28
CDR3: AGENRAGGNTEAF

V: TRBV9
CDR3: ASSASPSGIGTGELF

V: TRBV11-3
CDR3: ASSPRGLRLFGYT

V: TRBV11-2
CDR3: ASSLGRATSPNTGELF

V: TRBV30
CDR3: AWSQGARGTGELF

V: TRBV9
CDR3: ASSPRDRGQTDTQY

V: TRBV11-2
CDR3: ASSLVWDNEQF

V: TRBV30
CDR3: AWSVDSNQPQH

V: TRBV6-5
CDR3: ASWTGNTEAF

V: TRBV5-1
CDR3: ASSLRRGANNEQF

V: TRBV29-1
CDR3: SVEAGNYEQY

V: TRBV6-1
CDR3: ASGTGTPYEQY

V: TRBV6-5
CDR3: ASGMGVAEQY

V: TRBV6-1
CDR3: ASRNLQGLQH

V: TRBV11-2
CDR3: ASSLDLGRTYEQY

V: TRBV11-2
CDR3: ASSSPFDGGTEAF

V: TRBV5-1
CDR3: ASSLDGTSGRNSYNEQF

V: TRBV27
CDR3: ASRTAAWASYEQY

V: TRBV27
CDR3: ASSLRDRAYEQY

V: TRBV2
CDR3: ASSEALGPGRLETQY

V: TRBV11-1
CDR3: ASSRGLYEQY

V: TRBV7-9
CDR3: ASSLADGGYNEQF

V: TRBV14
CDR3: ASSRGVLPGGRETQY

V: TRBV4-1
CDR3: ASSQGGVSSYEQY

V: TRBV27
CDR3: ASSSLAAQETQY

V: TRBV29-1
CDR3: SVEEPLRVGLIAYGYT